This entry lists 21 T cell receptor beta chains sequenced from one sample in a study of blood T cell repertoires in COVID-19 (dated by TCRdb to 2020 to 2022). Libraries were built with the immunoSEQ multiplex PCR assay. The clones in this table, taken by TCRdb from immuneACCESS, are in-frame only. Not every clone is retained; where verified, under half of the shortfall comes from an unresolved V gene, and the cause of the rest is unknown. For this sample there are tens of thousands of clones; 75% to 90% appear just once. About 7.2% of the sample is held by the ten biggest clonotypes. Sequencing was carried out using peripheral blood. These receptors all come from a man in his sixties with acute or convalescent COVID-19.

The chain links TRBV5-4 to TRBJ1-6, with a tentative D call TRBD1 (5 bases). V was pared by 3 bases and J by 6 bases, with 19 bases between. Germline CDR1 SGHNT, CDR2 YYREEE (reference sequence). The CDR3 runs to 17 residues. In DNA, the CDR3 is TGTGCCAGCAGCTCTTCGGGGGGGATGTCAAGTAATTCACCCCTCCACTTT. Translation: CASSSSGGMSSNSPLHF.

V and J are TRBV7-6 and TRBJ2-7, with TRBD2 as a possible D gene (6 bases). V lost 2 bases to trimming and J lost 3 bases, with 11 bases between them. Germline CDR1 SGHVS, CDR2 FNYEAQ. The CDR3 is made up of 14 amino acids. In DNA form, the CDR3 reads TGTGCCAGCAGCTTAATGATCGGGAGCTACGAGCAGTACTTC. This codes for CASSLMIGSYEQYF.

The J gene is TRBJ1-3, the V gene TRBV7-8; no clear D. The CDR3 length is 14 residues. Trimming left V 7 bases short and J 3 bases short, with 13 bases between. The germline V gene has CDR1 SGHVS and CDR2 FQNEAQ. CDR3 loop: CASTVTSVGNTIYF. CDR3 sequence (DNA): TGTGCCAGCACCGTAACAAGTGTTGGAAACACCATATATTTT.

This chain links TRBV6-2 or TRBV6-3 with TRBJ2-2; tentatively, D is TRBD1 (6 bases). V was pared by 1 base and J by 4 bases, with 7 bases between. The CDR3 runs 14 residues. Germline V gene lookup returns CDR1 MNHEY and CDR2 SVGEGT. CDR3 coding DNA: TGTGCCAGCAGTTACTTAGGGGGCACCGGGGAGCTGTTTTTT. As protein: CASSYLGGTGELFF.

V is TRBV5-1 and J is TRBJ2-7; 9 positions agree with TRBD1. The CDR3 has 15 residues. The junction had 10 bases not matched to a gene; V was cut back by 4 bases and J by 5 bases. Germline V gives CDR1 SGHRS, CDR2 YFSETQ. The CDR3 sequence: CASSPGQGLIHEQYF. In nucleotides, the CDR3 is TGCGCCAGCAGCCCGGGACAGGGACTTATCCACGAGCAGTACTTC. The variable domain in full, with the rest retrieved from reference TRBV5-1 and TRBJ2-7, is KAGVTQTPRYLIKTRGQQVTLSCSPISGHRSVSWYQQTPGQGLQFLFEYFSETQRNKGNFPGRFSGRQFSNSRSEMNVSTLELGDSALYLCASSPGQGLIHEQYFGPGTRLTVT.

V gene TRBV6-2 or TRBV6-3 combines with J gene TRBJ1-1; D possibly corresponds to TRBD1 (5 bases). Germline V CDR1 and CDR2: MNHEY, SVGEGT. Trimming removed 0 bases at V and 5 bases at J, with 13 bases between. The CDR3 covers 15 residues. DNA of the CDR3: TGTGCCAGCAGTTACTCAGCAGGGTTTGTTACTGAAGCTTTCTTT. Translation gives CASSYSAGFVTEAFF.

This clone was picked up a small number of times. The J gene is TRBJ1-5, the V gene TRBV11-2; no clear D gene. Per germline, CDR1 SGHAT and CDR2 FQNNGV. This CDR3 has 17 amino acids. Deletions cut 0 bases from V and 3 bases from J, with 15 bases between. The DNA for the CDR3 is TGTGCCAGCAGCTTAGATCTGTGGCACAGAATCAATCAGCCCCAGCATTTT. This sequence encodes CASSLDLWHRINQPQHF.

The rearrangement links TRBV30 to TRBJ1-1; the D is unclear. The CDR3 spans 14 residues. V gave up 0 bases and J gave up 5 bases, with 13 bases separating them. Germline lookup yields CDR1 GTSNPN and CDR2 SVGIG (reference sequence). CDR3 region: CAWSVSLRWTEAFF. DNA for the CDR3: TGTGCCTGGAGTGTATCCCTACGTTGGACTGAAGCTTTCTTT.

This clone has just a few counts. CDR3 protein: CASSSATNTGELFF. The DNA for the CDR3 is TGTGCCAGTAGTAGCGCAACTAACACCGGGGAGCTGTTTTTT. This sequence joins TRBV19 and TRBJ2-2, with D unclear. Germline loops: CDR1 LNHDA, CDR2 SQIVND (reference sequence). The CDR3 loop spans 14 amino acids. Trimming took off 4 bases at V and 2 bases at J, with 8 bases between the two ends.

The rearrangement uses TRBV3-1 (or the pseudogene TRBV3-2) and TRBJ2-1, with 14 bases lining up with TRBD2. This CDR3 has 17 residues. Germline V gene data show CDR1 as LGHDT and CDR2 as YNNKEL (reference sequence). The ends lost 1 base at V and 8 bases at J; junction bases unmatched: 7. CDR3 nucleotides: TGTGCCAGCAGCCAAGGACGGACTAGCGGGGGGATCGATGAGCAGTTCTTC. Its translation: CASSQGRTSGGIDEQFF.

V is TRBV5-1 and J is TRBJ1-1, with unresolved D. Trimming cost V 0 bases and J 0 bases, with 15 bases left between them. This CDR3 is 17 amino acids long. Germline assignment: CDR1 SGHRS and CDR2 YFSETQ. The CDR3 sequence is CASSLVLGRPVNTEAFF. CDR3 bases: TGCGCCAGCAGCTTGGTGTTGGGCAGGCCGGTGAACACTGAAGCTTTCTTT.

This chain uses TRBV9 with TRBJ2-1, with TRBD2 as a possible D gene (6 bases). Germline loops: CDR1 SGDLS, CDR2 YYNGEE. V gave up 3 bases and J gave up 0 bases, with 13 bases separating them. This CDR3 region has 16 residues. In nucleotides, the CDR3 is TGTGCCAGCAGCGGAACTAGCCCATCCTCCTACAATGAGCAGTTCTTC. It yields the protein CASSGTSPSSYNEQFF.

The table lists this clone with a few counts. The chain carries TRBV2 and TRBJ2-1, with unresolved D. Germline CDR1 SNHLY, CDR2 FYNNEI. V lost 5 bases and J lost 0, with 8 bases in between. CDR3 size: 14 residues. The CDR3 nucleotides read TGTGCCAGCAGTACAGCCAGCTCCTACAATGAGCAGTTCTTC. Its protein is CASSTASSYNEQFF.

The chain uses TRBV18 and TRBJ2-1; 8 positions match TRBD2. Germline V gene data show CDR1 as KGHSH and CDR2 as LQKENI. The J segment lost 6 bases and the V segment lost 3 bases, leaving 16 bases of the junction unmatched. This CDR3 contains 18 residues. The CDR3 spells CASSPYRAGTSPVNEQFF. In DNA, the CDR3 is TGTGCCAGCTCACCTTACCGCGCCGGGACTAGTCCCGTCAATGAGCAGTTCTTC.

This chain's CDR3 is CASSFHGGSNSPLHF. CDR3 nucleotides: TGTGCCAGCAGTTTCCACGGGGGGAGTAATTCACCCCTCCACTTT. The chain is built from TRBV27 and TRBJ1-6, with D possibly matching TRBD1 (5 bases). Trimming left V 3 bases short and J 6 bases short, with 12 bases between. Germline CDR1 MNHEY, CDR2 SMNVEV (reference sequence). CDR3 length: 15 amino acids.

About this clone: This specimen includes other DNA sequences encoding the same CDR3. V usage is TRBV5-1 and J usage is TRBJ2-5; 14 nucleotides match TRBD2. Germline V gene data show CDR1 as SGHRS and CDR2 as YFSETQ. The junction had 4 bases not matched to a gene; V was cut back by 2 bases and J by 4 bases. CDR3 size: 16 residues. CDR3 sequence: CASSLSGLAGGETQYF. The CDR3 DNA follows: TGCGCCAGCAGCTTAAGTGGACTAGCGGGAGGAGAGACCCAGTACTTC.

The chain joins TRBV19 to TRBJ1-2, with TRBD1 identical over 11 bases. With 7 bases clipped from V and 2 bases from J, the junction kept 3 bases outside the gene matches. The CDR3 length is 14 residues. CDR1 is LNHDA and CDR2 is SQIVND in the germline V gene (reference sequence). The DNA of the CDR3 is TGTGCCAGTACTTGGACAGGGGGCAACTATGGCTACACCTTC. Translated: CASTWTGGNYGYTF. Drawing the rest from reference TRBV19 and TRBJ1-2, the complete variable domain is DGGITQSPKYLFRKEGQNVTLSCEQNLNHDAMYWYRQDPGQGLRLIYYSQIVNDFQKGDIAEGYSVSREKKESFPLTVTSAQKNPTAFYLCASTWTGGNYGYTFGSGTRLTVV.

The chain couples TRBV29-1 to TRBJ2-7; 12 nucleotides match TRBD1. Losses at the gene ends were 6 bases for V and 4 bases for J; bases not matched to a gene: 4. Germline lookup yields CDR1 SQVTM and CDR2 ANQGSEA. This CDR3 is built from 13 residues. CDR3 coding DNA: TGCAGCGTGGGACAGGGGGCTGAGTACGAGCAGTACTTC. Its translation is CSVGQGAEYEQYF.

V gene TRBV6-5 combines with J gene TRBJ1-2; the D gene is possibly TRBD1 (5 bases). The CDR3 length is 12 residues. With 5 bases removed from V and 4 bases from J, the gap between germline ends came to 8 bases. The germline V gene has CDR1 MNHEY and CDR2 SVGAGI. The CDR3: CASSNGGYGYTF. In nucleotides, the CDR3 is TGTGCCAGCAGTAACGGGGGCTATGGCTACACCTTC.

V is TRBV30 and J is TRBJ2-7; D call uncertain. Germline CDR1 and CDR2: GTSNPN and SVGIG (reference sequence). This CDR3 spans 13 amino acids. V was cut by 4 bases and J by 0 bases, with 10 bases left in between. In DNA, the CDR3 is TGTGCCTGGACGCGGTTCCCCTCCTACGAGCAGTACTTC. Protein: CAWTRFPSYEQYF.

V and J are TRBV2 and TRBJ1-5; D gene ambiguous. The CDR3 totals 14 residues. V was shortened by 1 base and J by 5 bases, with 9 bases between the two germline ends. Per germline, CDR1 SNHLY and CDR2 FYNNEI. This chain's CDR3 is CASSEDGGDQPQHF. DNA for the CDR3: TGTGCCAGCAGTGAAGATGGCGGGGATCAGCCCCAGCATTTT. Full variable domain (missing parts from reference TRBV2 and TRBJ1-5): EPEVTQTPSHQVTQMGQEVILRCVPISNHLYFYWYRQILGQKVEFLVSFYNNEISEKSEIFDDQFSVERPDGSNFTLKIRSTKLEDSAMYFCASSEDGGDQPQHFGDGTRLSIL.